The T cell receptor beta chain described here comes from a study of blood T cells in healthy people across ages. The length of the CDR3 is 14 residues. V shed 8 bases, J shed 3 bases, and the junction held 3 bases outside the gene matches. Alongside a J-beta primer mix, a sample-barcoded 5' primer served in a second PCR lasting about 6 to 12 cycles. TCRdb reprocessed the 5' RACE reads via MiXCR and lists one record per CDR3 protein. This sample carries 800,000 or so distinct CDR3 sequences, around two thirds of them seen once, and the ten largest clones take 28%. Input material: blood. The V and J genes are TRBV12-3 or TRBV12-4 and TRBJ2-3; 12 bases map to TRBD2. The clonotype originates from a man younger than 40 in good health. CDR3 protein: CASLAGGLTDTQYF. CDR3 sequence (DNA): TGTGCCAGCCTAGCGGGGGGGCTGACAGATACGCAGTATTTT.